The source of this T cell receptor beta chain is a study of blood T cell repertoires in COVID-19. Germline lookup yields CDR1 SGHVS and CDR2 FQNEAQ. This CDR3 has 13 residues. V gave up 1 base and J gave up 8 bases; unmatched junction bases: 2. Produced via immunoSEQ multiplex PCR; TCRdb's table is partial and in-frame only. Of fewer than 200,000 clones in the sample, roughly four fifths were seen once. This sequence originates from a man aged 40-49 years who had recovered from COVID-19. The J gene is TRBJ2-1, the V gene TRBV7-8; 7 nucleotides agree with TRBD2. Material for sequencing was peripheral blood. The CDR3 nucleotides are TGTGCCAGCAGCTTAGTGGGAGGGTATGAGCAGTTCTTC. Amino acids: CASSLVGGYEQFF. The full variable domain, completed using reference TRBV7-8 and TRBJ2-1, is GAGVSQSPRYKVAKRGQDVALRCDPISGHVSLFWYQQALGQGPEFLTYFQNEAQLDKSGLPSDRFFAERPEGSVSTLKIQRTQQEDSAVYLCASSLVGGYEQFFGPGTRLTVL.